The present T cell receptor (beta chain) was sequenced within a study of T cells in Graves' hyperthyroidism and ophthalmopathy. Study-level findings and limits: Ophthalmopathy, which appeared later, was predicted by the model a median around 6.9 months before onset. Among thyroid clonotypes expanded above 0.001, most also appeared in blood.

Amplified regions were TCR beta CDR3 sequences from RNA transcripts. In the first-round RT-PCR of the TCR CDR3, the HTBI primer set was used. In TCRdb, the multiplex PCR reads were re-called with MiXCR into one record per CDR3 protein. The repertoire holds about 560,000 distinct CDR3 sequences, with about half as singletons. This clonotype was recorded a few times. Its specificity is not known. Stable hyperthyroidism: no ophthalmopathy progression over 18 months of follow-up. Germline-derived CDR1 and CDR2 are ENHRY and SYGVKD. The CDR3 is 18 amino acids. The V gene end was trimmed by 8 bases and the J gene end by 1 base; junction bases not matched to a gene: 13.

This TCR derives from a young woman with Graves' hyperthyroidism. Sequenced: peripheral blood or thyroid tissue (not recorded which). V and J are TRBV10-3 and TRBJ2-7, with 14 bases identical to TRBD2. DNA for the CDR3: TGTGCCATCCGCGGGACTAGCGGGAGTGGCAAGATATCCTACGAGCAGTACTTC. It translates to CAIRGTSGSGKISYEQYF.